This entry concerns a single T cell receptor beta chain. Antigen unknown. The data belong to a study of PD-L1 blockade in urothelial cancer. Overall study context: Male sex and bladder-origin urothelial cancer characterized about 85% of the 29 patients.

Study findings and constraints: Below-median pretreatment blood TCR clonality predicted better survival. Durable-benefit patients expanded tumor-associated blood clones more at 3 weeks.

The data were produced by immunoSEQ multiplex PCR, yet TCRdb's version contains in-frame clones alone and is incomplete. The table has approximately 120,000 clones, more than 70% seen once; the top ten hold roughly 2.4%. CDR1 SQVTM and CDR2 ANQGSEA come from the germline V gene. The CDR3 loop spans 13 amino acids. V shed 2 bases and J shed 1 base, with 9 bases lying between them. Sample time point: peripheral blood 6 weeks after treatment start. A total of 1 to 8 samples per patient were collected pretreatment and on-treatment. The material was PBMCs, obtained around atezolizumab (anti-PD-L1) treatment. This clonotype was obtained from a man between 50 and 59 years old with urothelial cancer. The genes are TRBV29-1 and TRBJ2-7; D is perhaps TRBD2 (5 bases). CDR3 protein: CSVERGGSYEQYF. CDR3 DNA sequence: TGCAGCGTTGAAAGAGGAGGTTCCTACGAGCAGTACTTC.